A selection of T cell receptor beta chains follows, all from one sample in a study of HIV-infected patients and healthy controls. MiXCR, run by TCRdb on the 5' RACE reads, gives a single entry per CDR3 protein. The sample lists some 8,500 distinct CDR3 sequences; approximately 7.9% were seen once. This material consisted of blood, taken before antiretroviral therapy. These receptors were obtained from an adult with HIV infection. The donor label of this sample is uncertain. Each CDR3 is given with its conserved first and last residue. D genes are given only for firm matches. Clone size is not always given. Where it is, it says once, few, many or a class for expanded clones.

abundance	d_gene	v_gene	j_gene	CDR3aa	CDR3nt
many	.	TRBV3-1	TRBJ1-2	CASSPTTANYGYTF	TGTGCCAGCAGCCCCACGACAGCGAACTATGGCTACACCTTC
many	.	TRBV19	TRBJ1-5	CASSKQGDQPQHF	TGTGCCAGTAGTAAGCAGGGCGATCAGCCCCAGCATTTT
many	.	TRBV2	TRBJ2-2	CASRSSGRDTGELFF	TGTGCCAGCAGATCGAGCGGTCGAGACACCGGGGAGCTGTTTTTT
many	.	TRBV15	TRBJ2-2	CATSRDSGNTGELFF	TGTGCCACCAGCAGAGATTCTGGGAACACCGGGGAGCTGTTTTTT
many	TRBD1	TRBV19	TRBJ1-2	CASKPFGTGYGYGYTF	TGTGCCAGTAAGCCCTTCGGGACAGGTTATGGCTATGGCTACACCTTC
.	TRBD2	TRBV28	TRBJ2-2	CASRLAGTTGELFF	TGTGCCAGCAGACTAGCGGGCACCACCGGGGAGCTGTTTTTT
few	.	TRBV10-3	TRBJ1-5	CAISEGREKNQPQHF	TGTGCCATCAGTGAGGGCAGGGAGAAAAATCAGCCCCAGCATTTT
.	.	TRBV2	TRBJ1-5	CASTTGYNQPQHF	TGTGCCAGCACGACAGGATACAATCAGCCCCAGCATTTT
large	.	TRBV2	TRBJ1-5	CASSVNINQPQHF	TGTGCCAGCAGTGTCAACATCAATCAGCCCCAGCATTTT
many	.	TRBV12-3/TRBV12-4	TRBJ1-4	CASSSRTDSNEKLFF	TGTGCCAGCAGTTCGAGGACAGACTCTAATGAAAAACTGTTTTTT
many	.	TRBV28	TRBJ2-5	CASSFLRQVQHF	TGTGCCAGCAGTTTCTTACGACAGGTACAACACTTC
many	.	TRBV6-1	TRBJ2-7	CASNLSKVYEQYF	TGTGCCAGCAACCTTTCAAAGGTCTACGAGCAGTACTTC
few	TRBD2	TRBV12-3/TRBV12-4	TRBJ2-3	CASSPALLAGGVAPNTQYF	TGTGCCAGCAGTCCGGCCCTACTAGCGGGAGGGGTCGCGCCAAATACGCAGTATTTT
.	TRBD2	TRBV5-4	TRBJ2-1	CASSLARGRRYNEQFF	TGTGCCAGCAGCTTGGCCCGCGGGAGGCGATACAATGAGCAGTTCTTC
many	.	TRBV5-6	TRBJ2-6	CASSLAIRAGKDGANVLTF	TGTGCCAGCAGCTTGGCCATCCGGGCAGGGAAGGATGGGGCCAACGTCCTGACTTTC
many	TRBD1	TRBV12-3/TRBV12-4	TRBJ1-1	CASSPGQGTEAFF	TGTGCCAGCAGCCCAGGACAGGGCACTGAAGCTTTCTTT
few	.	TRBV6-1	TRBJ2-7	CASTPSAGRGAEQYF	TGTGCCAGCACCCCATCGGCCGGGCGAGGAGCCGAGCAGTACTTC
many	.	TRBV6-5	TRBJ1-2	CASAENYGYTF	TGTGCCAGTGCCGAAAACTATGGCTACACCTTC
few	.	TRBV19	TRBJ1-6	CASSIEGNSPLHF	TGTGCCAGTAGTATAGAAGGGAATTCACCCCTCCACTTT
many	.	TRBV4-1	TRBJ2-6	CASSARISGANVLTF	TGCGCCAGCAGCGCACGCATCTCTGGGGCCAACGTCCTGACTTTC
few	.	TRBV5-8	TRBJ1-5	CASSLEDPEQPQHF	TGTGCCAGCAGCTTGGAGGACCCGGAACAGCCCCAGCATTTT
many	.	TRBV20-1	TRBJ2-5	CSAIVGGVQETQYF	TGCAGTGCAATCGTCGGCGGTGTCCAAGAGACCCAGTACTTC
many	TRBD1	TRBV6-5	TRBJ2-3	CASRQGRFTDTQYF	TGTGCCAGCAGACAGGGGCGGTTCACAGATACGCAGTATTTT
many	.	TRBV7-9	TRBJ1-5	CASGGDSNQPQHF	TGTGCCTCGGGCGGAGATAGCAATCAGCCCCAGCATTTT
few	.	TRBV4-1	TRBJ2-3	CASSQDHRGAVDTQYF	TGCGCCAGCAGCCAAGATCATCGGGGGGCAGTGGATACGCAGTATTTT
many	.	TRBV29-1	TRBJ2-5	CSVDGPGQETQYF	TGCAGCGTTGACGGGCCAGGACAAGAGACCCAGTACTTC
.	TRBD1	TRBV27	TRBJ1-1	CASSPRDRGDTEAFF	TGTGCCAGCAGTCCGCGGGACAGGGGTGACACTGAAGCTTTCTTT
many	.	TRBV5-1	TRBJ2-2	CASSSTNGRRELFF	TGCGCCAGCAGCTCCACCAACGGTCGTAGGGAGCTGTTTTTT
many	.	TRBV5-1	TRBJ2-7	CASSLATGNTYEQYF	TGCGCCAGCAGCTTGGCAACAGGGAATACCTACGAGCAGTACTTC
many	.	TRBV20-1	TRBJ2-1	CSALRGSVDVWGYNEQFF	TGCAGTGCCCTGAGGGGGAGCGTGGATGTCTGGGGCTACAATGAGCAGTTCTTC
.	TRBD1	TRBV5-1	TRBJ1-1	CASSRQGSTEAFF	TGCGCCAGCAGTCGACAGGGATCGACTGAAGCTTTCTTT
many	.	TRBV20-1	TRBJ2-3	CSARDTGTAPTQYF	TGCAGTGCTAGAGATACGGGAACGGCCCCAACGCAGTATTTT
many	.	TRBV15	TRBJ2-1	CATSRATPEQFF	TGTGCCACCAGCAGAGCGACGCCTGAGCAGTTCTTC
many	.	TRBV6-1	TRBJ2-7	CASMGRQMAEQYF	TGTGCCAGCATGGGAAGGCAGATGGCCGAGCAGTACTTC
.	.	TRBV10-2	TRBJ2-5	CASSEGLARWETQYF	TGCGCCAGCAGTGAGGGTCTAGCCCGGTGGGAGACCCAGTACTTC
many	TRBD2	TRBV19	TRBJ2-3	CASSIGTSGFTDTQYF	TGTGCCAGTAGTATCGGGACTAGCGGGTTCACAGATACGCAGTATTTT
many	.	TRBV19	TRBJ2-5	CASSFGETQYF	TGTGCCAGTAGTTTTGGAGAGACCCAGTACTTC
many	TRBD1	TRBV4-2	TRBJ1-5	CASSIGTGDGNQPQHF	TGTGCCAGTTCCATAGGGACAGGGGACGGCAATCAGCCCCAGCATTTT
.	TRBD1	TRBV12-3/TRBV12-4	TRBJ2-1	CASSLRGGLFEQFF	TGTGCCAGCAGTTTAAGAGGGGGCCTCTTTGAGCAGTTCTTC
many	.	TRBV6-5	TRBJ1-4	CASSKNNEEKLFF	TGTGCCAGCAGTAAGAACAACGAGGAAAAACTGTTTTTT
few	TRBD1	TRBV19	TRBJ2-7	CASSSPGTGGYEQYF	TGTGCCAGTAGTTCGCCCGGGACAGGGGGCTACGAGCAGTACTTC
many	.	TRBV7-9	TRBJ2-2	CASAPTLDTGELFF	TGTGCCAGCGCCCCCACTCTTGACACCGGGGAGCTGTTTTTT
few	.	TRBV5-1	TRBJ2-7	CASSPGPGAYEQYF	TGCGCCAGCAGCCCGGGCCCAGGGGCCTACGAGCAGTACTTC
many	.	TRBV5-1	TRBJ2-7	CASSLLADHNNEQYF	TGCGCCAGCAGCTTATTGGCTGATCACAATAACGAGCAGTACTTC
few	TRBD1	TRBV5-1	TRBJ2-3	CASSLGQGVDTQYF	TGCGCCAGCAGCTTGGGGCAGGGGGTAGATACGCAGTATTTT
many	TRBD1	TRBV7-6	TRBJ2-2	CASSRSEDRGPGELFF	TGTGCCAGCAGCCGGAGTGAGGACAGGGGCCCCGGGGAGCTGTTTTTT
many	.	TRBV6-1	TRBJ2-5	CASSAPRSQPIF	TGTGCCAGCAGTGCCCCGAGGTCCCAACCAATCTTC
many	.	TRBV7-2	TRBJ1-4	CASSILRSNEKLFF	TGTGCCAGCAGCATTTTAAGGAGTAATGAAAAACTGTTTTTT
many	TRBD2	TRBV28	TRBJ2-7	CASRIQLAGSYEQYF	TGTGCCAGCAGGATTCAACTAGCGGGATCCTACGAGCAGTACTTC
.	.	TRBV20-1	TRBJ1-1	CSARVGAVTEAFF	TGCAGTGCTAGGGTAGGGGCGGTCACTGAAGCTTTCTTT
many	.	TRBV2	TRBJ1-1	CASRNGGHGAFF	TGTGCCAGCAGAAATGGGGGACACGGAGCTTTCTTT
many	TRBD1	TRBV2	TRBJ1-1	CASSEGATGVNTEAFF	TGTGCCAGCAGTGAGGGCGCAACAGGGGTGAACACTGAAGCTTTCTTT